Following are 19 T cell receptor beta chains from one sample sequenced in a study of spatial heterogeneity in lung cancer. From the 5' RACE reads, TCRdb called clonotypes with MiXCR, one entry per CDR3 protein. The repertoire holds some 37,000 distinct CDR3 sequences, with less than 5.5% as singletons. Time point here: sample taken at primary tumor resection. No cell sorting; template was whole RNA from tumor, lung tissue or PBMC. The starting material was PBMCs, obtained at surgery. The receptors were gathered from a female donor with early-stage non-small cell lung cancer.

The table lists this clonotype with many counts. This sequence joins TRBV4-2 and TRBJ2-1, with D perhaps TRBD1 (5 bases). V was shortened by 0 bases and J by 2 bases, with 11 bases between the two germline ends. The CDR3 contains 16 residues. Germline V CDR1 and CDR2: LGHNA, YNFKEQ. CDR3: CASSQEAGNTYNEQFF. The CDR3 DNA follows: TGTGCCAGCAGCCAAGAGGCAGGGAACACCTACAATGAGCAGTTCTTC.

The table lists this clonotype with many counts. This chain joins TRBV20-1 and TRBJ2-3; TRBD2 might be the D (6 bases). In germline, CDR1 is DFQATT, CDR2 SNEGSKA (reference sequence). The CDR3 length is 13 residues. V was pared by 6 bases and J by 4 bases, with 14 bases between. The CDR3 DNA follows: TGCAGTGCCGCGGGGTTCCTGGCAGATACGCAGTATTTT. Translated: CSAAGFLADTQYF.

This clonotype was seen at least ten times. The V gene is TRBV6-5, the J gene TRBJ1-6; 7 positions agree with TRBD1. CDR3 length equals 14 residues. Trimming removed 9 bases from V and 2 bases from J; junction bases left unmatched: 4. From germline, CDR1 is MNHEY and CDR2 SVGAGI. DNA of the CDR3: TGTGCCAGTAGAGACAGGGCCTATAATTCACCCCTCCACTTT. This codes for CASRDRAYNSPLHF.

The sample holds many counts of this clonotype. V usage is TRBV5-1 and J usage is TRBJ2-5, with 8 bases aligning to TRBD1. In germline, CDR1 is SGHRS, CDR2 YFSETQ. CDR3 length: 16 amino acids. The ends lost 3 bases at V and 0 bases at J; junction bases unmatched: 7. The CDR3 sequence is CASSWGQAGYQETQYF. In DNA form, the CDR3 reads TGCGCCAGCAGCTGGGGACAGGCGGGGTACCAAGAGACCCAGTACTTC.

This clonotype was recorded at least ten times. The chain employs TRBV12-3 or TRBV12-4 and TRBJ1-1; D unclear. This CDR3 contains 14 residues. V was trimmed by 5 bases and J by 1 base, leaving 11 bases between them. The CDR3 nucleotides read TGTGCCAGCAGTCCCACAGAACCGAACACTGAAGCTTTCTTT. Residues: CASSPTEPNTEAFF.

V is TRBV7-9 and J is TRBJ2-1; D remains ambiguous. The CDR3 is 14 residues long. Germline lookup yields CDR1 SEHNR and CDR2 FQNEAQ (reference sequence). The V end was cut by 0 bases, the J end by 6 bases, with 9 bases between. In nucleotides, the CDR3 is TGTGCCAGCAGCTTAGCACAATATAGCAATGAGCAGTTCTTC. Encoded protein: CASSLAQYSNEQFF.

This clonotype was seen ten or more times. This CDR3 is CASNPVDRSGNTIYF. Written as DNA, the CDR3 is TGTGCCAGCAACCCGGTGGACCGCTCTGGAAACACCATATATTTT. The genes are TRBV12-3 or TRBV12-4 and TRBJ1-3; D gene unclear. CDR3 length equals 15 residues. V was shortened by 7 bases and J by 0 bases, with 13 bases between the two germline ends.

This clonotype was detected ten times or more. The genes are TRBV6-5 and TRBJ2-7, with TRBD1 matching 8 bases. The CDR3 is made up of 16 amino acids. Germline CDR1 MNHEY, CDR2 SVGAGI. V shed 8 bases, J shed 6 bases, and the junction held 18 bases outside the gene matches. CDR3 residues: CASARGPLSRMGEQYF. The CDR3 DNA follows: TGTGCCAGCGCCAGGGGGCCGCTCTCGAGAATGGGCGAGCAGTACTTC.

This clonotype was found many times. The CDR3, as DNA: TGCAGTGCTACAGGTGCTATCTACGAGCAGTACTTC. Residues: CSATGAIYEQYF. J is TRBJ2-7 and V is TRBV20-1; D remains ambiguous. The V gene lost 4 bases and the J gene lost 3 bases, with 10 bases spanning the gap. There are 12 residues in the CDR3. Germline V gene data show CDR1 as DFQATT and CDR2 as SNEGSKA (reference sequence).

This clonotype was detected ten times or more. The gene calls are TRBV7-2 and TRBJ2-3; the match to TRBD2 covers 8 bases. After removal of 5 bases from V and 0 bases from J, the junction contained 4 bases not matched to a gene. Per the germline V gene, CDR1 is SGHTA and CDR2 is FQGNSA. This CDR3 has 15 amino acids. The DNA for the CDR3 is TGTGCCAGCAGCCCGGGGGGGCCCAGCACAGATACGCAGTATTTT. Its translation: CASSPGGPSTDTQYF.

Details on this clonotype: Since a much larger clone is just one base distant, this may be a read error. A read error is likely, as this CDR3 ends without the conserved phenylalanine or tryptophan. The V call is TRBV9, the J call TRBJ2-1; TRBD2 might be the D (5 bases). Germline assignment: CDR1 SGDLS and CDR2 YYNGEE. The CDR3 has 14 residues. The germline V and J ends were trimmed by 0 bases and 1 base, with 5 bases remaining between them. CDR3 nucleotides: TGTGCCAGCAGCGTAGCGGGATCCTACAATGAGCAGTTCTCC. It encodes CASSVAGSYNEQFS.

This clonotype was recorded many times. This chain joins TRBV5-1 and TRBJ2-7; TRBD1 agrees at 9 bases. Germline trimming cut 5 bases from V and 0 bases from J; bases unmatched to any gene: 6. Germline-derived CDR1 and CDR2 are SGHRS and YFSETQ. CDR3 size: 15 residues. CDR3 residues: CASRPQGASSYEQYF. In nucleotides, the CDR3 is TGCGCCAGCAGGCCACAGGGGGCAAGCTCCTACGAGCAGTACTTC.

The genes are TRBV6-2 or TRBV6-3 and TRBJ1-1; D might be TRBD1 (5 bases). The germline V gene has CDR1 MNHEY and CDR2 SVGEGT. V was trimmed by 0 bases and J by 4 bases, leaving 9 bases between them. This CDR3 has 14 amino acids. The CDR3 bases are TGTGCCAGCAGTTACTCGACGGGACGCACTGAAGCTTTCTTT. Amino acids: CASSYSTGRTEAFF.

This clonotype was seen many times. This chain joins TRBV19 and TRBJ1-5; no firm D call. V was shortened by 5 bases and J by 7 bases, with 15 bases between the two germline ends. Germline CDR1 reads LNHDA; CDR2 reads SQIVND (reference sequence). The CDR3 contains 14 residues. CDR3 sequence: CASSSGPLLQPQHF. Here the CDR3 DNA reads TGTGCCAGTAGTTCAGGACCCCTCCTGCAGCCCCAGCATTTT. The variable domain in full, completed from reference TRBV19 and TRBJ1-5, reads DGGITQSPKYLFRKEGQNVTLSCEQNLNHDAMYWYRQDPGQGLRLIYYSQIVNDFQKGDIAEGYSVSREKKESFPLTVTSAQKNPTAFYLCASSSGPLLQPQHFGDGTRLSIL.

The sample holds many counts of this clonotype. The rearrangement joins TRBV5-1 to TRBJ2-3; 7 bases match TRBD1. The ends lost 4 bases at V and 1 base at J; junction bases unmatched: 9. Germline loops: CDR1 SGHRS, CDR2 YFSETQ. This CDR3 comprises 16 residues. The CDR3 DNA is TGCGCCAGCAGCGCGGCGCCGGGACAGCGCACAGATACGCAGTATTTT. This codes for CASSAAPGQRTDTQYF. The full variable domain, with the rest looked up from reference TRBV5-1 and TRBJ2-3, is KAGVTQTPRYLIKTRGQQVTLSCSPISGHRSVSWYQQTPGQGLQFLFEYFSETQRNKGNFPGRFSGRQFSNSRSEMNVSTLELGDSALYLCASSAAPGQRTDTQYFGPGTRLTVL.

This clonotype was observed many times. The CDR3 loop reads CASLLVSGNTIYF. CDR3 DNA: TGTGCCAGCCTTCTTGTCTCTGGAAACACCATATATTTT. V usage is TRBV2 and J usage is TRBJ1-3; D remains unclear. The V gene's germline CDR1 is SNHLY and CDR2 FYNNEI. The CDR3 covers 13 residues. V dropped 8 bases and J dropped 0 bases, with 8 bases sitting between them. Using reference TRBV2 and TRBJ1-3 for the parts outside the CDR3, the full variable domain is EPEVTQTPSHQVTQMGQEVILRCVPISNHLYFYWYRQILGQKVEFLVSFYNNEISEKSEIFDDQFSVERPDGSNFTLKIRSTKLEDSAMYFCASLLVSGNTIYFGEGSWLTVV.

This clonotype showed up just a few times. J is TRBJ2-7 and V is TRBV6-2 or TRBV6-3; D is unresolved. Germline V gene data show CDR1 as MNHEY and CDR2 as SVGEGT. The CDR3 spans 14 residues. V shed 5 bases and J shed 5 bases, with 16 bases lying between them. CDR3 sequence: CASSHTWYEDEQYF. The CDR3 DNA reads as TGTGCCAGCAGTCACACGTGGTACGAGGACGAGCAGTACTTC.

This clonotype was found many times. This rearrangement joins TRBV5-1 to TRBJ2-1; tentatively, D is TRBD2 (6 bases). This CDR3 has 15 residues. V gave up 2 bases and J gave up 6 bases, with 15 bases separating them. The germline gives CDR1 SGHRS, CDR2 YFSETQ. The CDR3 region is CASSFNEGGSNEQFF. As DNA, the CDR3 is TGCGCCAGCAGCTTTAACGAGGGAGGATCCAATGAGCAGTTCTTC. Full variable domain (missing parts from reference TRBV5-1 and TRBJ2-1): KAGVTQTPRYLIKTRGQQVTLSCSPISGHRSVSWYQQTPGQGLQFLFEYFSETQRNKGNFPGRFSGRQFSNSRSEMNVSTLELGDSALYLCASSFNEGGSNEQFFGPGTRLTVL.

This clonotype was detected a few times. The chain combines TRBV6-6 with TRBJ2-7; TRBD1 aligns across 10 bases. With V trimmed by 7 bases and J by 5 bases, 14 bases remained unmatched. The CDR3 sequence is 16 residues long. The germline V gene encodes CDR1 MNHNY and CDR2 SVGAGI (reference sequence). Written as DNA, the CDR3 is TGTGCCAGCACCCCCCCCGGGACAGGGGCTCGCCACGAGCAGTACTTC. The encoded protein is CASTPPGTGARHEQYF.